Shown below are 17 T cell receptor beta chains from a single sample sequenced in a study of blood T cells in healthy people across ages. Primed by a sample-barcoded 5' primer and a J-beta primer mix, a second PCR proceeded for about 6 to 11 cycles. Using its own MiXCR run on the 5' RACE reads, TCRdb lists one record per CDR3 protein. The sample consists of just over 800,000 distinct CDR3 sequences, 62% of them appearing once. The sequencing input was blood. The receptor set was obtained from a young man in good health.

The V call is TRBV12-3 or TRBV12-4, the J call TRBJ1-4; 7 nucleotides agree with TRBD1. V lost 6 bases and J lost 4; bases outside the gene matches: 8. This CDR3 is built from 15 residues. CDR3 amino acids: CASRPTGDGNEKLFF. CDR3 in DNA: TGTGCCAGCAGACCTACAGGGGACGGTAATGAAAAACTGTTTTTT.

The V and J genes are TRBV20-1 and TRBJ2-7; maybe TRBD1 (5 bases). Germline V gene sequence: CDR1 DFQATT, CDR2 SNEGSKA (reference sequence). This CDR3 is built from 13 residues. V lost 5 bases and J lost 6, with 17 bases in between. The DNA of the CDR3 is TGCAGTGCTGACCGGGTCCAGGGTGGCGAGCAGTACTTC. It encodes CSADRVQGGEQYF.

This clonotype was recorded a few times. The chain recombines TRBV10-3 with TRBJ2-1; 7 bases agree with TRBD1. J was trimmed by 3 bases and V by 10 bases; bases with no gene match: 9. CDR1 is ENHRY and CDR2 is SYGVKD in the germline V gene. This CDR3 region has 14 residues. The CDR3 protein is CATWDSRNYNEQFF. The CDR3 coding sequence is TGTGCCACCTGGGACAGTCGAAACTACAATGAGCAGTTCTTC.

This chain joins TRBV7-8 and TRBJ2-4, with D perhaps matching TRBD1 or TRBD2 (7 bases each). The J call is doubtful: the DNA matches TRBJ2-7 better. The germline CDR1 and CDR2 sequences are SGHVS and FQNEAQ. The CDR3 runs to 13 residues. The CDR3 loop is CASSLTGEGEQYF. In DNA form, the CDR3 reads TGTGCCAGCAGCTTAACAGGGGAGGGCGAGCAGTACTTC.

The J gene is TRBJ1-2, the V gene TRBV20-1; 10 bases are shared with TRBD1. CDR1 is DFQATT and CDR2 is SNEGSKA in the germline V gene (reference sequence). The CDR3 loop spans 15 amino acids. V trimming: 5 bases; J trimming: 4 bases; junction bases outside the gene matches: 10. The CDR3 DNA is TGCAGTGCTCAAGGCCGGGACAGGGGTTCCTATGGCTACACCTTC. It encodes CSAQGRDRGSYGYTF.

J is TRBJ2-4 and V is TRBV29-1; possibly TRBD1 for D (6 bases). Near its end, the DNA agrees better with TRBJ2-7, so the J call may be wrong. The germline V gene encodes CDR1 SQVTM and CDR2 ANQGSEA. This CDR3 is 14 amino acids long. The DNA of the CDR3 is TGCAGCGTTGAAGGCGAAGGGGGAACCCACGAGCAGTACTTC. It encodes CSVEGEGGTHEQYF.

The chain combines TRBV2 with TRBJ2-3; 13 bases match TRBD2. CDR1 is SNHLY, CDR2 FYNNEI, per germline. The CDR3 loop spans 18 amino acids. V lost 6 bases and J lost 5; bases outside the gene matches: 14. The chain's CDR3 is CASSTTRTSGGWGDTQYF. CDR3 sequence (DNA): TGTGCCAGCAGCACCACAAGGACTAGCGGGGGATGGGGAGATACGCAGTATTTT.

The V gene is TRBV27, the J gene TRBJ2-5, with D unresolved. The DNA end is more similar to TRBJ2-7, so the J call may be wrong. The CDR3 length is 13 residues. The V gene's germline CDR1 is MNHEY and CDR2 SMNVEV (reference sequence). CDR3 bases: TGTGCCAGCAGTAGGGTCAGGACGCGCGAGCAGTACTTC. It specifies CASSRVRTREQYF.

The V call is TRBV6-6, the J call TRBJ1-2, with D tentatively TRBD1 (5 bases). This CDR3 spans 13 amino acids. Germline CDR1 reads MNHNY; CDR2 reads SVGAGI (reference sequence). V lost 2 bases to trimming and J lost 7 bases, with 11 bases between them. This CDR3 is CASSYAGGGGYTF. CDR3 in DNA: TGTGCCAGCAGTTACGCCGGGGGGGGTGGCTACACCTTC.

The genes are TRBV7-6 and TRBJ2-4; 9 nucleotides match TRBD2. Germline-derived CDR1 and CDR2 are SGHVS and FNYEAQ. With 0 bases clipped from V and 0 bases from J, the junction kept 9 bases outside the gene matches. This CDR3 region has 19 residues. CDR3 DNA sequence: TGTGCCAGCAGCTTAGCCGGCGGGGGGGCCTTTAAAGCCAAAAACATTCAGTACTTC. As protein: CASSLAGGGAFKAKNIQYF.

The rearrangement links TRBV20-1 to TRBJ1-5; D is unresolved. This CDR3 region has 14 residues. CDR1 and CDR2 (germline): DFQATT, SNEGSKA (reference sequence). Trimming took 0 bases from V and 5 from J, leaving 11 bases between them. Written as DNA, the CDR3 is TGCAGTGCTAGAGACTCCCCGGACCATCAGCCCCAGCATTTT. It codes for CSARDSPDHQPQHF.

V gene TRBV5-1 combines with J gene TRBJ1-2; 9 nucleotides align to TRBD1. The J segment lost 7 bases and the V segment lost 3 bases, leaving 7 bases of the junction unmatched. The CDR3 extends over 14 amino acids. In germline, CDR1 is SGHRS, CDR2 YFSETQ. CDR3 in amino acids: CASSSGQGIRGYTF. DNA of the CDR3: TGCGCCAGCAGCTCTGGACAGGGGATTCGTGGCTACACCTTC. The full variable domain, with the rest looked up from reference TRBV5-1 and TRBJ1-2, is KAGVTQTPRYLIKTRGQQVTLSCSPISGHRSVSWYQQTPGQGLQFLFEYFSETQRNKGNFPGRFSGRQFSNSRSEMNVSTLELGDSALYLCASSSGQGIRGYTFGSGTRLTVV.

J is TRBJ2-6 and V is TRBV5-1; tentatively, D is TRBD1 (6 bases). The CDR3 runs to 12 residues. Germline CDR1 and CDR2: SGHRS and YFSETQ. The germline V and J ends were trimmed by 1 base and 11 bases, with 7 bases remaining between them. The CDR3 protein is CASSLRQDVLTF. In DNA, the CDR3 is TGCGCCAGCAGCTTGAGACAGGACGTCCTGACTTTC.

CDR3 loop: CASSYGHNEQFF. The CDR3 DNA is TGTGCCAGCAGCTACGGACATAATGAGCAGTTCTTC. This rearrangement joins TRBV7-6 to TRBJ2-1; D is possibly TRBD1 (5 bases). V dropped 4 bases and J dropped 7 bases, with 8 bases sitting between them. From germline, CDR1 is SGHVS and CDR2 FNYEAQ. The length of the CDR3 is 12 residues.

This clonotype was observed a single time. The chain recombines TRBV6-2 or TRBV6-3 with TRBJ1-6, with a weak D call TRBD1 (5 bases). Germline V CDR1 and CDR2: MNHEY, SVGEGT. The V end lost 2 bases, the J end lost 7 bases, and 9 bases lay between the germline ends. The CDR3 runs to 14 residues. In DNA, the CDR3 is TGTGCCAGCAGTTACGAGGGGAACAATTCACCCCTCCACTTT. Residues: CASSYEGNNSPLHF.

The chain has TRBV4-2 and TRBJ2-5, with D perhaps TRBD2 (5 bases). Deletions cut 3 bases from V and 1 base from J, with 18 bases between. Looked up from germline, CDR1 is LGHNA and CDR2 is YNFKEQ. This CDR3 contains 17 residues. CDR3 in DNA: TGTGCCAGCAGCCACCCGAACCTTGGGAGAACCCAAGAGACCCAGTACTTC. Amino acid sequence: CASSHPNLGRTQETQYF.

The chain couples TRBV9 to TRBJ2-1; D ambiguous. The V end lost 5 bases, the J end lost 2 bases, and 14 bases lay between the germline ends. Germline V lookup: CDR1 SGDLS, CDR2 YYNGEE. There are 15 residues in the CDR3. CDR3 sequence: CASSDEPGAYNEQFF. As DNA, the CDR3 is TGTGCCAGCAGTGACGAGCCGGGCGCCTACAATGAGCAGTTCTTC.